One sample yielded the 24 T cell receptor beta chains listed below, sequenced in a study of blood T cell repertoires in COVID-19. TCRdb keeps only in-frame clones here, not all; method: immunoSEQ multiplex PCR. The table lists roughly 250,000 clones, 65% to 85% of them singletons. The sequenced material came from peripheral blood. These receptors all stem from a man aged 40-50 years with active or convalescent COVID-19.

A few counts support this clone. The V call is TRBV9, the J call TRBJ2-3, with D perhaps matching TRBD2 (6 bases). The CDR3 totals 14 residues. Trimming pared 4 bases from V and 0 bases from J, leaving 9 bases between. Germline V gene sequence: CDR1 SGDLS, CDR2 YYNGEE. CDR3 coding DNA: TGTGCCAGCAGCTTGGGACTTAGCACAGATACGCAGTATTTT. It encodes CASSLGLSTDTQYF. The variable domain in full, with the rest retrieved from reference TRBV9 and TRBJ2-3, is DSGVTQTPKHLITATGQRVTLRCSPRSGDLSVYWYQQSLDQGLQFLIQYYNGEERAKGNILERFSAQQFPDLHSELNLSSLELGDSALYFCASSLGLSTDTQYFGPGTRLTVL.

The chain is built from TRBV19 and TRBJ1-6; TRBD1 might be the D (6 bases). Germline CDR1 LNHDA, CDR2 SQIVND (reference sequence). CDR3 length: 13 amino acids. V lost 4 bases to trimming and J lost 8 bases, with 9 bases between them. The CDR3 loop is CASSTPGDSPLHF. The CDR3 DNA reads as TGTGCCAGTAGTACCCCAGGGGATTCACCCCTCCACTTT.

The chain employs TRBV7-9 and TRBJ2-3; 8 bases line up with TRBD2. The CDR3 contains 18 residues. The V gene's germline CDR1 is SEHNR and CDR2 FQNEAQ (reference sequence). Trimming removed 6 bases from V and 2 bases from J; junction bases left unmatched: 16. The CDR3 region has the DNA TGTGCCAGCAGATCAATCAGCGGGAGTTGGAGTTCCACAGATACGCAGTATTTT. Its protein is CASRSISGSWSSTDTQYF.

J is TRBJ2-3 and V is TRBV7-6, with D maybe TRBD2 (6 bases). V was clipped by 6 bases and J by 0 bases, with 19 bases between them. Germline CDR1 and CDR2: SGHVS and FNYEAQ. CDR3 length equals 17 residues. The CDR3 reads CASRKTGETSSTDTQYF. In DNA form, the CDR3 reads TGTGCCAGCAGGAAGACGGGGGAGACATCTAGCACAGATACGCAGTATTTT.

The chain links TRBV2 to TRBJ1-2; TRBD1 matches 8 bases. CDR1 and CDR2 (germline): SNHLY, FYNNEI. V lost 7 bases and J lost 4; bases outside the gene matches: 8. There are 14 residues in the CDR3. The CDR3 DNA reads as TGTGCCAGCAAAGAGACAGGGGTCCGCTATGGCTACACCTTC. Translation: CASKETGVRYGYTF.

The chain uses TRBV6-5 and TRBJ2-2; D remains ambiguous. V shed 2 bases and J shed 3 bases, with 7 bases lying between them. The CDR3 has 14 amino acids. The germline CDR1 and CDR2 sequences are MNHEY and SVGAGI. The CDR3 DNA is TGTGCCAGCAGTTACGTCCGGTACACCGGGGAGCTGTTTTTT. It yields the protein CASSYVRYTGELFF.

This sequence joins TRBV3-1 (or the pseudogene TRBV3-2) and TRBJ2-3; 7 nucleotides agree with TRBD1. There are 16 residues in the CDR3. V lost 4 bases to trimming and J lost 6 bases; unmatched junction nucleotides: 13. CDR1 is LGHDT, CDR2 YNNKEL, per germline (reference sequence). CDR3 bases: TGTGCCAGCAGCCGAGACAGGGAAGTGGTGTGGGATACGCAGTATTTT. It specifies CASSRDREVVWDTQYF.

The chain has TRBV5-1 and TRBJ1-6; the match to TRBD1 covers 8 bases. The CDR3 has 16 residues. Germline CDR1 SGHRS, CDR2 YFSETQ. V trimming: 0 bases; J trimming: 9 bases; junction bases outside the gene matches: 8. CDR3 sequence: CASSLGFRTGPSPLHF. In DNA, the CDR3 is TGCGCCAGCAGCTTGGGATTTCGGACAGGGCCTTCACCCCTCCACTTT. Full variable domain (remainder filled in from reference TRBV5-1 and TRBJ1-6): KAGVTQTPRYLIKTRGQQVTLSCSPISGHRSVSWYQQTPGQGLQFLFEYFSETQRNKGNFPGRFSGRQFSNSRSEMNVSTLELGDSALYLCASSLGFRTGPSPLHFGNGTRLTVT.

This chain connects TRBV27 to TRBJ2-2; 7 nucleotides align to TRBD1. The CDR3 consists of 15 residues. Germline V gene data show CDR1 as MNHEY and CDR2 as SMNVEV (reference sequence). V lost 6 bases to trimming and J lost 1 base; unmatched junction nucleotides: 5. Written as DNA, the CDR3 is TGTGCCAGCAGGACGGGACAGCTGAACACCGGGGAGCTGTTTTTT. This encodes CASRTGQLNTGELFF.

This clone showed up just a few times. This chain uses TRBV6-5 with TRBJ2-6; D perhaps matches TRBD1 (6 bases). Trimming cost V 1 base and J 2 bases, with 9 bases left between them. CDR1 is MNHEY and CDR2 is SVGAGI in the germline V gene. This CDR3 has 16 residues. Here the CDR3 DNA reads TGTGCCAGCAGTTACTTTTCAGGGGCTGGGGCCAACGTCCTGACTTTC. It translates to CASSYFSGAGANVLTF.

The rearrangement links TRBV28 to TRBJ2-7, with D possibly being TRBD1 (6 bases). CDR3 length: 14 amino acids. Per germline, CDR1 MDHEN and CDR2 SYDVKM. V was pared by 6 bases and J by 5 bases, with 17 bases between. DNA of the CDR3: TGTGCCAGCAGCGGACCTGACAGGCCCAACGAGCAGTACTTC. Translated, it gives CASSGPDRPNEQYF.

Written as DNA, the CDR3 is TGTGCCATCAGTGAATCGGACAGGGCAGGCAATCAGCCCCAGCATTTT. Translated, it gives CAISESDRAGNQPQHF. The chain links TRBV10-3 to TRBJ1-5; 8 nucleotides align to TRBD1. V shed 3 bases, J shed 2 bases, and the junction held 6 bases outside the gene matches. Germline CDR1 and CDR2: ENHRY and SYGVKD. This CDR3 region has 16 residues.

This clone occurred once. The J gene is TRBJ2-3, the V gene TRBV9; tentatively, D is TRBD2 (5 bases). Trimming removed 1 base at V and 6 bases at J, with 18 bases between. The germline V gene has CDR1 SGDLS and CDR2 YYNGEE. The CDR3 sequence is 16 residues long. CDR3 amino acids: CASSVIEGATGDTQYF. In DNA, the CDR3 is TGTGCCAGCAGCGTAATCGAGGGCGCCACCGGGGATACGCAGTATTTT.

The genes are TRBV4-1 and TRBJ1-4, with 7 bases aligning to TRBD1. The CDR3 totals 15 residues. Per the germline V gene, CDR1 is MGHRA and CDR2 is YSYEKL. V was pared by 4 bases and J by 4 bases, with 6 bases of the junction left unmatched. The CDR3 sequence is CASSRSGGLNEKLFF. CDR3 coding DNA: TGCGCCAGCAGCCGTTCAGGGGGGCTTAATGAAAAACTGTTTTTT.

This chain uses TRBV7-2 with TRBJ2-7; TRBD2 matches at 7 bases. Per germline, CDR1 SGHTA and CDR2 FQGNSA. The CDR3 length is 14 residues. V lost 0 bases, J lost 3 bases, and 2 bases stayed unmatched. The CDR3 loop reads CASSLAGGNYEQYF. CDR3 DNA: TGTGCCAGCAGCTTAGCGGGGGGGAACTACGAGCAGTACTTC.

The CDR3 protein is CASKLSTMHYTF. The CDR3, as DNA: TGTGCCAGTAAGCTTAGCACTATGCACTACACCTTC. The V gene is TRBV6-6, the J gene TRBJ1-2; D is ambiguous. The CDR3 is 12 amino acids. Trimming removed 9 bases at V and 10 bases at J, with 18 bases between. Germline CDR1 MNHNY, CDR2 SVGAGI (reference sequence).

This chain joins TRBV11-3 and TRBJ2-3; 8 nucleotides line up with TRBD1. Unmatched junction bases numbered 4, after V lost 5 bases and J lost 0 bases. Germline CDR1 reads SGHNT; CDR2 reads YENEEA. This CDR3 region has 15 residues. This CDR3 reads CASSLRDRSTDTQYF. CDR3 sequence (DNA): TGTGCCAGCAGCCTACGGGACAGGAGCACAGATACGCAGTATTTT.

CDR3 DNA sequence: TGTGCCAGCAGCTTGACTAGTGCCACAGATACGCAGTATTTT. It specifies CASSLTSATDTQYF. The V gene is TRBV11-2, the J gene TRBJ2-3; D may be TRBD2 (6 bases). Trimming removed 3 bases from V and 2 bases from J, with 9 bases in between. Germline V CDR1 and CDR2: SGHAT, FQNNGV. This CDR3 has 14 amino acids.

The V and J genes are TRBV7-2 and TRBJ1-2; D possibly corresponds to TRBD1 (6 bases). There are 14 residues in the CDR3. Trimming pared 8 bases from V and 1 base from J, leaving 14 bases between. Germline CDR1 reads SGHTA; CDR2 reads FQGNSA. CDR3 sequence (DNA): TGTGCCAGCCCAGGGGAAGTTGGTAACTATGGCTACACCTTC. Its protein is CASPGEVGNYGYTF.

V gene TRBV5-1 combines with J gene TRBJ2-3; D may be TRBD2 (6 bases). Germline CDR1 reads SGHRS; CDR2 reads YFSETQ. Trimming removed 0 bases from V and 3 bases from J, with 11 bases in between. CDR3 size: 15 residues. The CDR3 is CASSLVLADTDTQYF. In DNA form, the CDR3 reads TGCGCCAGCAGCTTGGTATTAGCGGATACAGATACGCAGTATTTT. Full variable domain (missing parts from reference TRBV5-1 and TRBJ2-3): KAGVTQTPRYLIKTRGQQVTLSCSPISGHRSVSWYQQTPGQGLQFLFEYFSETQRNKGNFPGRFSGRQFSNSRSEMNVSTLELGDSALYLCASSLVLADTDTQYFGPGTRLTVL.

The chain links TRBV18 to TRBJ1-5; 8 bases line up with TRBD1. The germline V gene encodes CDR1 KGHSH and CDR2 LQKENI. This CDR3 comprises 16 residues. V was pared by 3 bases and J by 0 bases, with 4 bases of the junction left unmatched. The CDR3 DNA follows: TGTGCCAGCTCACCGGTAGGACAGGGTAGCAATCAGCCCCAGCATTTT. Translating gives CASSPVGQGSNQPQHF. Together with reference TRBV18 and TRBJ1-5, the CDR3 gives the full variable domain: NAGVMQNPRHLVRRRGQEARLRCSPMKGHSHVYWYRQLPEEGLKFMVYLQKENIIDESGMPKERFSAEFPKEGPSILRIQQVVRGDSAAYFCASSPVGQGSNQPQHFGDGTRLSIL.

CDR3 residues: CASSSRTSGSAGELFF. In nucleotides, the CDR3 is TGCGCCAGCAGCTCCCGGACTAGCGGGAGCGCCGGGGAGCTGTTTTTT. This chain uses TRBV5-1 with TRBJ2-2; TRBD2 matches at 13 bases. The CDR3 runs 16 residues. With 3 bases clipped from V and 6 bases from J, the junction kept 5 bases outside the gene matches. Per germline, CDR1 SGHRS and CDR2 YFSETQ.

The chain combines TRBV12-3 or TRBV12-4 with TRBJ1-4, with D uncertain. The V end lost 8 bases, the J end lost 6 bases, and 13 bases lay between the germline ends. The CDR3 is made up of 13 amino acids. For the CDR3, the DNA is TGTGCCAGCCTAAGAAGTACAGATGAAAAACTGTTTTTT. This codes for CASLRSTDEKLFF.

The chain couples TRBV6-5 to TRBJ1-1, with 9 nucleotides matching TRBD1. After removal of 6 bases from V and 1 base from J, the junction contained 3 bases not matched to a gene. Germline V CDR1 and CDR2: MNHEY, SVGAGI. This CDR3 spans 14 amino acids. CDR3 sequence: CASSVTGGNTEAFF. Here the CDR3 DNA reads TGTGCCAGCAGCGTGACAGGGGGGAACACTGAAGCTTTCTTT.